This TCR beta chain was identified in a study of early stage breast cancer tumors. Study-level background: ER+/PR+/HER2- status applied to about 80% of the 16 invasive breast tumors.

Study-level findings and limits: Enriched TCRB sequences shared across patients were mostly commonly generated sequences.

Blood replicates held 0.5 ug DNA, tumor or normal breast about 1.5 ug, two each. Method: immunoSEQ multiplex PCR; TCRdb's copy keeps in-frame clones and lacks some. Here the sample spans some 19,000 clones, about 70% being singletons. About this clone: The antigen remains unidentified.

This TCR derives from a person aged 55-75 years with breast cancer. The sample was blood.

This CDR3 reads CASSSQGAIQVEQYF. As DNA, the CDR3 is TGTGCCAGCAGCTCACAGGGGGCCATACAGGTCGAGCAGTACTTC. The chain recombines TRBV7-8 with TRBJ2-7; 9 nucleotides line up with TRBD1. The CDR3 sequence is 15 residues long. Germline V gene data show CDR1 as SGHVS and CDR2 as FQNEAQ. V shed 4 bases, J shed 6 bases, and the junction held 10 bases outside the gene matches.